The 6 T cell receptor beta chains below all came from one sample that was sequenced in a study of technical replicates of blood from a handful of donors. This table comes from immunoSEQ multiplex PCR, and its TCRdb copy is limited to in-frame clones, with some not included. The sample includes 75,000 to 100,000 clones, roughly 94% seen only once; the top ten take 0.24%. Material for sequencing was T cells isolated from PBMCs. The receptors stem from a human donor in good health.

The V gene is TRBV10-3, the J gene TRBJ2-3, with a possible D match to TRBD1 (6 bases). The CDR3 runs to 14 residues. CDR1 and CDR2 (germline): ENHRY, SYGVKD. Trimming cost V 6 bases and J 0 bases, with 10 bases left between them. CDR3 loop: CAIRTDSSTDTQYF. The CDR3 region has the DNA TGTGCCATCAGGACGGACAGTAGCACAGATACGCAGTATTTT.

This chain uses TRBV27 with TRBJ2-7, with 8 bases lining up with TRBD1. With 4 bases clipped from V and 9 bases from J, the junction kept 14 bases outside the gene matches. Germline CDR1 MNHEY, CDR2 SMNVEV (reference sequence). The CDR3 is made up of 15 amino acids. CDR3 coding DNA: TGTGCCAGCAGTTCGATGACAGGGGACGGGCCTGGGCAGTACTTC. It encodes CASSSMTGDGPGQYF.

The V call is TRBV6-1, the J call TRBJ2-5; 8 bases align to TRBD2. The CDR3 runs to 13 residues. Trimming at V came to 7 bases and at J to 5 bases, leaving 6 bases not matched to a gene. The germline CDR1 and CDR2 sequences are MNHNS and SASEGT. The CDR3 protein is CASKRGGRETQYF. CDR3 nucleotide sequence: TGTGCCAGCAAGAGGGGCGGGAGGGAGACCCAGTACTTC.

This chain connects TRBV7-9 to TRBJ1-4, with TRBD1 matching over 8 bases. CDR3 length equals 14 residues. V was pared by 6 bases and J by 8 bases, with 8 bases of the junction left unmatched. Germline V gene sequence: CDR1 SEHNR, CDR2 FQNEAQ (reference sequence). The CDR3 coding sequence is TGTGCCAGCAGTCTCGGACAGGGCCGCGAAAAACTGTTTTTT. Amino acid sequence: CASSLGQGREKLFF.

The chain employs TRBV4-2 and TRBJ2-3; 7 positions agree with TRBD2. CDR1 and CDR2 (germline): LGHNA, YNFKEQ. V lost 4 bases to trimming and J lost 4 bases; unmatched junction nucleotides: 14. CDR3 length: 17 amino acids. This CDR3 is CASSPSRGDPPADTQYF. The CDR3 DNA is TGTGCCAGCAGCCCCTCCCGGGGGGATCCCCCCGCAGATACGCAGTATTTT.

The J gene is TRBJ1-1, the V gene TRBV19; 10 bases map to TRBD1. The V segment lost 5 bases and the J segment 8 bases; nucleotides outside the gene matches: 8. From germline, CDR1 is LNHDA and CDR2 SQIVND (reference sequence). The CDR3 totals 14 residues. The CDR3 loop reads CASSFLDRGREAFF. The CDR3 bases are TGTGCCAGTAGTTTCCTGGACAGGGGGAGAGAAGCTTTCTTT.